A selection of T cell receptor beta chains follows, all from one sample in a study of CXCR3-negative and CXCR3-positive naive CD8 T cells. TCRdb reprocessed the 5' RACE reads and reports one entry per CDR3 protein, with no DNA. This sample carries tens of thousands of distinct CDR3 sequences, with approximately 1.5% going to the ten biggest clones. Sequencing input: naive CXCR3- CD8+ T cells from blood. The receptors stem from a human donor in good health. Some clones in this sample may be carry-over from other donors' samples. Each CDR3 is given with its conserved first and last residue.

v_call	j_call	cdr3_aa
TRBV10-2	TRBJ2-1	CASTVGGQLWDEQFF
TRBV25-1	TRBJ2-1	CASSETGGSYNEQFF
TRBV5-1	TRBJ1-1	CASSWSVNTEAFF
TRBV7-9	TRBJ2-7	CASSPPGLAGEQRGEQYF
TRBV28	TRBJ1-1	CASSLLDTPPEAFF
TRBV11-3	TRBJ1-5	CASSQWTGDQPPHF
TRBV7-9	TRBJ2-2	CASSLIGELFF
TRBV28	TRBJ2-2	CASSSIWTGDTGELFF
TRBV28	TRBJ2-1	CASSHSGMGDYEQFF
TRBV7-6	TRBJ1-1	CASSAGQVGHNTEAFF
TRBV5-1	TRBJ2-1	CASRDLGQPYNEQFF
TRBV6-6	TRBJ2-7	CASSYPLAESRGFAVNEQYF
TRBV4-1	TRBJ2-5	CASSQGGSGWTQYF
TRBV7-9	TRBJ2-1	CASRFQRGSSYNEQFF
TRBV7-6	TRBJ2-7	CASSRGPAGARSSYEQYF
TRBV7-6	TRBJ2-2	CASSLFEGGNTGELFF
TRBV6-6	TRBJ2-2	CASSYYASLKYTGELFF
TRBV4-1	TRBJ1-5	CASSQDRSGDRLDQPQHF
TRBV12-3/TRBV12-4	TRBJ2-1	CASRGPGPLSYNEQFF
TRBV4-1	TRBJ2-2	CASSQVHGVSTGELFF
TRBV28	TRBJ2-7	CASSFLSGRGYEQYF
TRBV5-1	TRBJ2-7	CASSPTNPRTGVREQYF
TRBV29-1	TRBJ2-7	CSVLDRGGYEQYF
TRBV5-1	TRBJ2-2	CASSLLGDGELFF
TRBV29-1	TRBJ2-7	CSVEVTGGAAYEQYF
TRBV14	TRBJ2-1	CASSPETGDEQFF
TRBV5-1	TRBJ1-6	CASSLPGDNSPLHF
TRBV7-6	TRBJ2-7	CASSPGEGLGIYEQYF
TRBV9	TRBJ2-7	CASSVADSAYEQYF
TRBV28	TRBJ2-4	CASSPYSRAKNIQYF
TRBV29-1	TRBJ1-1	CSAEYGTGLERDTEAFF